The rows below give T cell receptor beta chains drawn from one sample of a study of blood T cell repertoires in COVID-19. Repertoires were generated with immunoSEQ multiplex PCR, while TCRdb's copy carries only in-frame clones and drops some. This sample yields about 210,000 clones, of which around 76% are seen a single time; roughly 7.1% belongs to the top ten. The specimen was peripheral blood. The receptors were gathered from a woman aged 55-69 years with COVID-19, enrolled during active disease. The CDR3 runs from the conserved cysteine through the conserved F or W.

J gene: TRBJ1-1; V gene: TRBV11-2; CDR3 protein: CASSPSTEAFF
J gene: TRBJ1-1; V gene: TRBV5-1; CDR3 protein: CASSLEGRHANTEAFF
J gene: TRBJ1-1; V gene: TRBV5-4; CDR3 protein: CASSLKTGNTEAFF
J gene: TRBJ1-1; V gene: TRBV6-2/TRBV6-3; CDR3 protein: CASSRPGTGGRSTEAFF
J gene: TRBJ1-1; V gene: TRBV7-2; CDR3 protein: CASSPRTGFTEAFF
J gene: TRBJ1-4; V gene: TRBV5-6; CDR3 protein: CASSLFGSTNEKLFF
J gene: TRBJ2-7; V gene: TRBV10-3; CDR3 protein: CAIRGLAGGAYEQYF
J gene: TRBJ2-1; V gene: TRBV2; CDR3 protein: CASRPTSGAYNEQFF
J gene: TRBJ1-5; V gene: TRBV7-9; CDR3 protein: CASSLTGSNQPQHF
J gene: TRBJ2-1; V gene: TRBV2; CDR3 protein: CASSEARLAGINEQFF
J gene: TRBJ1-1; V gene: TRBV5-3; CDR3 protein: CARRKGARTHTEAFF
J gene: TRBJ2-1; V gene: TRBV14; CDR3 protein: CASSQHAGSSYNEQFF
J gene: TRBJ2-3; V gene: TRBV7-3; CDR3 protein: CASSLFPSTDTQYF
J gene: TRBJ1-2; V gene: TRBV7-9; CDR3 protein: CASIAGGNYGYTF
J gene: TRBJ1-5; V gene: TRBV19; CDR3 protein: CASKGTGEGNQPQHF
J gene: TRBJ1-1; V gene: TRBV11-3; CDR3 protein: CASSPRDSLEAFF
J gene: .; V gene: TRBV4-3; CDR3 protein: CASSHNTLAGANEQYF
J gene: TRBJ2-2; V gene: TRBV5-4; CDR3 protein: CASSPNPRAGAFGGELFF
J gene: TRBJ1-5; V gene: TRBV19; CDR3 protein: CATRSSLTQGATQPQHF
J gene: TRBJ1-2; V gene: TRBV7-9; CDR3 protein: CASSLGGGKPSYGYTF
J gene: TRBJ2-1; V gene: TRBV3-1/TRBV3-2; CDR3 protein: CASSRLTGLNNEQFF
J gene: TRBJ2-7; V gene: TRBV9; CDR3 protein: CASSPPAGGPYEQYF
J gene: TRBJ2-2; V gene: TRBV25-1; CDR3 protein: CASSDTGGSEYGELFF
J gene: TRBJ2-4; V gene: TRBV29-1; CDR3 protein: CSVLAGAGNIQYF
J gene: TRBJ1-2; V gene: TRBV7-6; CDR3 protein: CASSSLVRGANYGYTF
J gene: TRBJ2-5; V gene: TRBV7-8; CDR3 protein: CASSLGRRAQETQYF
J gene: TRBJ1-2; V gene: TRBV28; CDR3 protein: CASRASGNYGYTF
J gene: TRBJ1-2; V gene: TRBV5-1; CDR3 protein: CASSLTGGDAYGYTF
J gene: TRBJ1-4; V gene: TRBV28; CDR3 protein: CASAPETATNEKLFF
J gene: TRBJ1-2; V gene: TRBV18; CDR3 protein: CASGTGELFGYTF
J gene: TRBJ1-1; V gene: TRBV5-6; CDR3 protein: CASSRDRGTLTEAFF
J gene: TRBJ1-2; V gene: TRBV19; CDR3 protein: CASSTHRDTISNYGYTF
J gene: TRBJ1-1; V gene: TRBV11-2; CDR3 protein: CASSLVSQGQGEAFF
J gene: TRBJ1-6; V gene: TRBV5-1; CDR3 protein: CASKRESSYNSPLHF
J gene: TRBJ1-2; V gene: TRBV19; CDR3 protein: CASSIGTANYGYTF
J gene: TRBJ2-2; V gene: TRBV18; CDR3 protein: CASSPQVTGTGELFF
J gene: TRBJ2-1; V gene: TRBV6-5; CDR3 protein: CASLKDRFLNEQFF
J gene: TRBJ2-1; V gene: TRBV7-3; CDR3 protein: CASSLGGTHNEQFF
J gene: TRBJ2-3; V gene: TRBV27; CDR3 protein: CASSLGGGSDTQYF
J gene: TRBJ1-5; V gene: TRBV27; CDR3 protein: CASSQAQGLNQPQHF
J gene: TRBJ2-5; V gene: TRBV11-3; CDR3 protein: CASSLGSAGGPETQYF
J gene: TRBJ1-2; V gene: TRBV6-1; CDR3 protein: CASSEGAAAYGYTF
J gene: TRBJ1-1; V gene: TRBV11-2; CDR3 protein: CASSFGTGDLAFF
J gene: TRBJ1-4; V gene: TRBV28; CDR3 protein: CASTPLAGIEKLFF
J gene: TRBJ1-4; V gene: TRBV27; CDR3 protein: CASSFGGSATNEKLFF
J gene: TRBJ2-5; V gene: TRBV28; CDR3 protein: CASSSGQARGETQYF
J gene: TRBJ2-1; V gene: TRBV7-6; CDR3 protein: CASSYGTSYNEQFF
J gene: TRBJ2-3; V gene: TRBV2; CDR3 protein: CASSLEEGRATDTQYF
J gene: TRBJ1-2; V gene: TRBV19; CDR3 protein: CASSMGPGDGYTF
J gene: TRBJ1-1; V gene: TRBV5-1; CDR3 protein: CASSTRQDGRAEAFF
J gene: TRBJ1-4; V gene: TRBV29-1; CDR3 protein: CSVETRGNEKLFF
J gene: TRBJ1-5; V gene: TRBV19; CDR3 protein: CASSPPIRGNQPQHF
J gene: TRBJ2-7; V gene: TRBV7-2; CDR3 protein: CASSLGGASGRAREQYF
J gene: TRBJ2-1; V gene: TRBV9; CDR3 protein: CASTRDFPSSYNEQFF
J gene: TRBJ1-3; V gene: TRBV12-3/TRBV12-4; CDR3 protein: CASTQLAGNTIYF
J gene: TRBJ1-5; V gene: TRBV24-1; CDR3 protein: CATSDTGQGAPWQPQHF